A selection of T cell receptor beta chains follows, all from one sample in a study of T cells expressing NK-cell markers. One entry per CDR3 protein, without DNA, is what TCRdb gives after re-calling the 5' RACE reads. The sample yields 300,000 to 450,000 distinct CDR3 sequences, of which the top ten take up 5% to 5.5%. The sequencing input was blood T cells: a sorted CD56 or NKG2C T cell subset, CD4+ or CD8+ T cells, or bulk PBMC T cells (not recorded which). Receptors were obtained from a man between 18 and 69 years old in good health. Each CDR3 is given with its conserved first and last residue. Fields, in order: CDR3 length, V gene, J gene, CDR3 protein.

length: 19
V: TRBV11-1
J: TRBJ2-7
CDR3: CASSSRGDRGLLGVVEQYF

length: 15
V: TRBV27
J: TRBJ1-2
CDR3: CASSLMSRGTYGYTF

length: 13
V: TRBV5-6
J: TRBJ1-2
CDR3: CASSLFWGDGYTF

length: 12
V: TRBV6-6
J: TRBJ1-1
CDR3: CASSRVGTEAFF

length: 14
V: TRBV6-1
J: TRBJ2-2
CDR3: CASKRTGNTGELFF

length: 21
V: TRBV11-1
J: TRBJ2-1
CDR3: CASSFPAVGTSGASSYNEQFF

length: 15
V: TRBV5-1
J: TRBJ2-7
CDR3: CASSLAAGRSYEQYF

length: 16
V: TRBV4-1
J: TRBJ2-1
CDR3: CASSQGMGGGYNEQFF

length: 14
V: TRBV5-1
J: TRBJ1-1
CDR3: CASSWGGLNTEAFF

length: 14
V: TRBV7-2
J: TRBJ2-7
CDR3: CASSYTVPPSEQYF

length: 19
V: TRBV18
J: TRBJ2-3
CDR3: CASSPLPRVSGGATDTQYF

length: 15
V: TRBV7-8
J: TRBJ2-7
CDR3: CASREPGQGPYEQYF

length: 16
V: TRBV2
J: TRBJ2-3
CDR3: CASSYHSGAGTDTQYF

length: 16
V: TRBV5-1
J: TRBJ1-6
CDR3: CASSQYGTGGNSPLHF

length: 14
V: TRBV7-8
J: TRBJ2-4
CDR3: CASSNGLAGYIQYF

length: 13
V: TRBV5-1
J: TRBJ2-3
CDR3: CASHQNSPDTQYF

length: 13
V: TRBV6-2/TRBV6-3
J: TRBJ1-1
CDR3: CASNQVVGSEAFF

length: 14
V: TRBV7-9
J: TRBJ1-5
CDR3: CASSLFGSNQPQHF

length: 14
V: TRBV10-2
J: TRBJ2-3
CDR3: CASRRGGNTDTQYF

length: 13
V: TRBV19
J: TRBJ2-5
CDR3: CASSAGSGETQYF

length: 14
V: TRBV7-7
J: TRBJ2-5
CDR3: CASSLGGPRETQYF

length: 12
V: TRBV9
J: TRBJ2-5
CDR3: CASGLAGGTQYF

length: 13
V: TRBV5-1
J: TRBJ1-2
CDR3: CASSLTLNYGYTF

length: 12
V: TRBV5-1
J: TRBJ1-2
CDR3: CASSSQGNGYTF

length: 19
V: TRBV2
J: TRBJ2-4
CDR3: CASSEAPSGGAGAKNIQYF

length: 15
V: TRBV7-9
J: TRBJ2-3
CDR3: CASSQAGYGADTQYF

length: 12
V: TRBV20-1
J: TRBJ2-5
CDR3: CSGQEGQETQYF

length: 13
V: TRBV25-1
J: TRBJ2-3
CDR3: CASSEYGTDTQYF

length: 16
V: TRBV9
J: TRBJ2-3
CDR3: CASSVDAGVSTDTQYF

length: 15
V: TRBV3-1
J: TRBJ2-7
CDR3: CASSQGLAGYYEQYF

length: 15
V: TRBV20-1
J: TRBJ1-3
CDR3: CSATPKESSGNTIYF

length: 15
V: TRBV29-1
J: TRBJ2-5
CDR3: CSVEEPKKFGETQYF

length: 11
V: TRBV12-3/TRBV12-4
J: TRBJ2-7
CDR3: CASSVTGVLYF

length: 13
V: TRBV20-1
J: TRBJ1-2
CDR3: CSARRQLPYDYTF

length: 13
V: TRBV29-1
J: TRBJ1-3
CDR3: CSVIRDIGNTIYF

length: 14
V: TRBV12-3/TRBV12-4
J: TRBJ1-6
CDR3: CASSLQGGNSPLHF

length: 15
V: TRBV5-6
J: TRBJ1-2
CDR3: CASSRLDREENGYTF

length: 12
V: TRBV10-2
J: TRBJ1-2
CDR3: CATTDGNYGYTF

length: 20
V: TRBV12-3/TRBV12-4
J: TRBJ1-6
CDR3: CASSLRDSPYLRSYNSPLHF

length: 14
V: TRBV9
J: TRBJ2-5
CDR3: CASSPSPARETQYF

length: 16
V: TRBV15
J: TRBJ2-7
CDR3: CATSRVGTGGLYEQYF

length: 15
V: TRBV29-1
J: TRBJ1-2
CDR3: CSVEGDWAQGGGYTF

length: 12
V: TRBV5-1
J: TRBJ2-7
CDR3: CASSLYGYEQYF

length: 15
V: TRBV7-9
J: TRBJ2-7
CDR3: CASSLSDRLTYEQYF

length: 14
V: TRBV4-2
J: TRBJ1-1
CDR3: CASSQADRGTEAFF

length: 16
V: TRBV20-1
J: TRBJ2-6
CDR3: CSASRQGASGANVLTF

length: 17
V: TRBV20-1
J: TRBJ2-3
CDR3: CSARDPQAAKVRDTQYF

length: 13
V: TRBV20-1
J: TRBJ1-1
CDR3: CSARGTRDTEAFF